These T cell receptor beta chains were read from a single sample in a study of blood T cells in healthy people across ages. Each CDR3 protein gets one entry after TCRdb re-called the 5' RACE reads with MiXCR. The sample includes approximately 790,000 distinct CDR3 sequences, around 62% seen only once; the top ten take 25% to 35%. Sequencing input: blood. These receptors were collected from a young man in good health. CDR3s include the opening cysteine and the closing phenylalanine or tryptophan. D genes are given only for firm matches. Clone size, where shown, is once, few, many, or a class for clones that have expanded.

17	TRBV10-3	TRBJ2-7	.	.	TGTGCCATCAGCCCCAGCACCGGGGAGAGCTCCTACAATGAGCAGTACTTC	CAISPSTGESSYNEQYF
14	TRBV15	TRBJ2-5	.	.	TGTGCCACCAGCAGAGTAGGAGGCGGAGAGACCCAGTACTTC	CATSRVGGGETQYF
15	TRBV7-2	TRBJ2-5	TRBD1	.	TGTGCCAGCAGCATCCACTCCGGGACAGAAGAGACCCAGTACTTC	CASSIHSGTEETQYF
14	TRBV27	TRBJ2-7	TRBD1	few	TGTGCCAGCAGTTTCCGACAGGGGACGGGGGAGCAGTACTTC	CASSFRQGTGEQYF
13	TRBV4-1	TRBJ1-6	.	.	TGCGCCAGCAGCCAAGAGGAGGTCTCACCCCTCCACTTT	CASSQEEVSPLHF
18	TRBV7-2	TRBJ2-1	TRBD2	.	TGTGCCAGCAGCTTAAGGACTAGCGGGGGGGCCGGGAGGGGGACCCAGTTCTTC	CASSLRTSGGAGRGTQFF
15	TRBV10-3	TRBJ1-6	TRBD1	.	TGTGCCATCAGTGGTAGCGGACAGGGCGATTCACCCCTCCACTTT	CAISGSGQGDSPLHF
16	TRBV28	TRBJ2-7	.	.	TGTGCCAGCAGTAACCCCAGTTGGGAAACCTCCTACGAGCAGTACTTC	CASSNPSWETSYEQYF
13	TRBV20-1	TRBJ2-7	TRBD1	.	TGCAGTGCTTCTGACAGGGCAGTCGGCGAGCAGTACTTC	CSASDRAVGEQYF
12	TRBV4-2	TRBJ2-4	.	.	TGTGCCAGCAGCCAACCGGCAAACATTCAGTACTTC	CASSQPANIQYF
14	TRBV7-2	TRBJ2-5	.	.	TGTGCCAGCAGGGAGAGAGGGTACCAAGAGACCCAGTACTTC	CASRERGYQETQYF
12	TRBV9	TRBJ1-1	.	.	TGTGCCAGCAGCGTAGAGGGCACTGAAGCTTTCTTT	CASSVEGTEAFF
18	TRBV6-1	TRBJ2-3	TRBD1	.	TGTGCCAGCAGGGGAATCCCGGGACAGGGTTCAGGGGGTTATACGCAGTATTTT	CASRGIPGQGSGGYTQYF
10	TRBV29-1	TRBJ1-1	.	few	TGCAGCGTTGGCGGGACTGAAGCTTTCTTT	CSVGGTEAFF
13	TRBV2	TRBJ2-7	.	once	TGTGCCAGCAGTGAAAGGGTCCCACGCGAGCAGTACTTC	CASSERVPREQYF
15	TRBV20-1	TRBJ2-7	TRBD1	.	TGCAGTGCTAGGGAGGGGACAGGGATGAACTACGAGCAGTACTTC	CSAREGTGMNYEQYF
11	TRBV27	TRBJ2-5	.	few	TGTGCCAGCAGTTCCTCTGGGACCCAGTACTTC	CASSSSGTQYF
12	TRBV28	TRBJ2-1	.	few	TGTGCCAGCAGCCTCTACATCCATGAGCAGTTCTTC	CASSLYIHEQFF
18	TRBV6-2/TRBV6-3	TRBJ1-1	.	once	TGTGCCAGCAGCCCTCGGGGGTTGGGGGGGCTGTGGAACACTGAAGCTTTCTTT	CASSPRGLGGLWNTEAFF
14	TRBV7-2	TRBJ1-2	TRBD1	few	TGTGCCAGCAGACGGGACAGGGCTAACTATGGCTACACCTTC	CASRRDRANYGYTF
13	TRBV5-1	TRBJ2-5	.	.	TGCGCCAGCAGCCGCATCCTCCAAGAGACCCAGTACTTC	CASSRILQETQYF
15	TRBV5-1	TRBJ2-5	TRBD1	.	TGCGCCAGCAGCCCCCTAAAGACAGGGCAAGAGACCCAGTACTTC	CASSPLKTGQETQYF
16	TRBV6-5	TRBJ2-1	.	.	TGTGCCAGCAGCCCTGGTCTGCAGGGCCCCTACAATGAGCAGTTCTTC	CASSPGLQGPYNEQFF
17	TRBV7-8	TRBJ2-5	TRBD2	.	TGTGCCAGCAGCCCAACCCTAGCCGGGGGGGGCCAAGAGACCCAGTACTTC	CASSPTLAGGGQETQYF
12	TRBV5-5	TRBJ2-3	.	.	TGTGCCAGCAGCTTCACCACAGATACGCAGTATTTT	CASSFTTDTQYF
15	TRBV12-3/TRBV12-4	TRBJ2-1	TRBD2	.	TGTGCCAGCAGTTTAACTAGCGGGGCCAACAATGAGCAGTTCTTC	CASSLTSGANNEQFF
17	TRBV5-5	TRBJ2-7	TRBD2	.	TGTGCCAGCAGTTACGGGACTAGCGGGGCCTCGTCCTACGAGCAGTACTTC	CASSYGTSGASSYEQYF
15	TRBV12-3/TRBV12-4	TRBJ2-1	.	.	TGTGCCAGCACCCACCGCGCCAGCGGATACAATGAGCAGTTCTTC	CASTHRASGYNEQFF
19	TRBV7-9	TRBJ1-2	.	.	TGTGCCAGCAGCGTCCTTCGGGACAAGGGGACAAAGGCTAACTATGGCTACACCTTC	CASSVLRDKGTKANYGYTF
14	TRBV15	TRBJ2-3	TRBD1	few	TGTGCCACTACCGGGACAGGGCGAACAGATACGCAGTATTTT	CATTGTGRTDTQYF